This record covers a single TCR beta chain. Antigen unknown. These data come from a study of T cells expressing NK-cell markers. Study-wide results and caveats: Dominant NKG2C+ clonotypes made up about 1.0-7.5% of CD8+ T cells in a handful of donors.

TCR beta cDNA was generated via 5'RACE template switching incorporating UMIs. With the 5' RACE reads reprocessed, TCRdb shows one record per CDR3 protein and no DNA. This specimen shows a few hundred thousand distinct CDR3 sequences; the ten leading clones hold around 1.4%. The CDR3 runs to 17 residues. The rearrangement uses TRBV12-3 or TRBV12-4 and TRBJ2-1; TCRdb names TRBD2, which stays unverified in the absence of DNA. The sequencing input was blood T cells: a sorted CD56 or NKG2C T cell subset, CD4+ or CD8+ T cells, or bulk PBMC T cells (not recorded which). This TCR was recovered from a woman aged 45-65 years in good health. Here the CDR3 reads CASSLPIIRRASNEQFF.